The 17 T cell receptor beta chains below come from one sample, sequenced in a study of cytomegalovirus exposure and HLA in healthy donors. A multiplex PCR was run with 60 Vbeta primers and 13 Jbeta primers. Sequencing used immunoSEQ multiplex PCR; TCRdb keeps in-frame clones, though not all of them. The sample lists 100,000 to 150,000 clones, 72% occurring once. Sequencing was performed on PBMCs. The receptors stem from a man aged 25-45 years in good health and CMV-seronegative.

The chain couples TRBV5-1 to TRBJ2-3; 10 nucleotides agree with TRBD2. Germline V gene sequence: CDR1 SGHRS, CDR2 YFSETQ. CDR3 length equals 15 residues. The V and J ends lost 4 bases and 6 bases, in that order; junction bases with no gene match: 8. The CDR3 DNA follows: TGCGCCAGCAGCCCTCCGGGACTAGCGATGGATACGCAGTATTTT. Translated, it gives CASSPPGLAMDTQYF.

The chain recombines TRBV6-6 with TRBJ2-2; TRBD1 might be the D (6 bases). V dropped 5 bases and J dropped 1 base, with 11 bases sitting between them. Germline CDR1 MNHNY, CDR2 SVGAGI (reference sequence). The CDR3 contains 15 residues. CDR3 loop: CASSRLTGNTGELFF. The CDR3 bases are TGTGCCAGCAGTCGATTGACAGGGAACACCGGGGAGCTGTTTTTT.

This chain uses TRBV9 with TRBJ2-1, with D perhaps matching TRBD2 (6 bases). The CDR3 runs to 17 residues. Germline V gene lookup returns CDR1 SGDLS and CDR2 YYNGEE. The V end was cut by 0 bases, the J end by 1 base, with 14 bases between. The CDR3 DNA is TGTGCCAGCAGCGTAGGAACGGGGGTCCCATCCTACAATGAGCAGTTCTTC. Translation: CASSVGTGVPSYNEQFF.

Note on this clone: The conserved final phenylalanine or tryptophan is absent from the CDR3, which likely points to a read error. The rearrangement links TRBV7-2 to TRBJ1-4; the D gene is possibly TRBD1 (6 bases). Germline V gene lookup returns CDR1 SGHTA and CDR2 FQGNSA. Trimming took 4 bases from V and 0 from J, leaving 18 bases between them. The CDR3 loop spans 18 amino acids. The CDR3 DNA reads TGTGCCAGCAGCTCCTTAATTACAGGGAAGGCAACTAATGAAAAACTGTTTTCT. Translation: CASSSLITGKATNEKLFS.

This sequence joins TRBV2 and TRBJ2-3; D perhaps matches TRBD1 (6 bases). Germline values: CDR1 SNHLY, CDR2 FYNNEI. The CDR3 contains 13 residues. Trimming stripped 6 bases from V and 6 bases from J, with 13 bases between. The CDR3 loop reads CASSLLGADTQYF. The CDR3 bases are TGTGCCAGCAGCCTTTTGGGGGCGGATACGCAGTATTTT.

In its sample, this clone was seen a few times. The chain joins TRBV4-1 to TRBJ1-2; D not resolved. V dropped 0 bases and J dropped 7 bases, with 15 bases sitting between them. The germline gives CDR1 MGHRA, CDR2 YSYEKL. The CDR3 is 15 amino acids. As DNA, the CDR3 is TGCGCCAGCAGCCAAGACCGGAAAGGAGGCTCTGGCTACACCTTC. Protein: CASSQDRKGGSGYTF.

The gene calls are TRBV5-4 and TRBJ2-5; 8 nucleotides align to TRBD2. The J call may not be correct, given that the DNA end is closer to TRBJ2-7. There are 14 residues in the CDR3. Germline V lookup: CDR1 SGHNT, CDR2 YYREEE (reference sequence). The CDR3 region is CASSPASGPYEQYF. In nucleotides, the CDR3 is TGTGCCAGCAGCCCAGCTAGCGGGCCCTACGAGCAGTACTTC.

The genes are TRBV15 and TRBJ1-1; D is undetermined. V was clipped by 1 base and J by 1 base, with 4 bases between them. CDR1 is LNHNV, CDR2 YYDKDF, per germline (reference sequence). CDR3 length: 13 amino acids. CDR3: CATSRAPNTEAFF. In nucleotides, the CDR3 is TGTGCCACCAGCAGAGCTCCGAACACTGAAGCTTTCTTT.

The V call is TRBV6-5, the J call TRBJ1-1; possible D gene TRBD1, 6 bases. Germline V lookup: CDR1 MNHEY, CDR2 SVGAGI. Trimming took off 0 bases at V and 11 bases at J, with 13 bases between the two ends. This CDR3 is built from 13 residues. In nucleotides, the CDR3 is TGTGCCAGCAGTTACTCACCAGGGGCCGAGGCTTTCTTT. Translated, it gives CASSYSPGAEAFF.

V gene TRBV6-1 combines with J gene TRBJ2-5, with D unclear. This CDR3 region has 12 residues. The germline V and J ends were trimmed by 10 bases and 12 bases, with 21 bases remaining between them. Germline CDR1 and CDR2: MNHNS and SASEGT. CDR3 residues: CATSRVSLLKYF. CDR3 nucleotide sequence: TGTGCCACCTCCCGGGTCTCCTTGTTAAAGTACTTC.

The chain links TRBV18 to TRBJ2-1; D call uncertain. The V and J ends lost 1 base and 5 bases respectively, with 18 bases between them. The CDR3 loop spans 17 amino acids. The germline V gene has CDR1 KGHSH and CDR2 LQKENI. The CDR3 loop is CASSPLSGFSKNNEQFF. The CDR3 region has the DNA TGTGCCAGCTCACCACTATCGGGTTTCTCTAAGAACAATGAGCAGTTCTTC. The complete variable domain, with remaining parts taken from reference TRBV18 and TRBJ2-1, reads NAGVMQNPRHLVRRRGQEARLRCSPMKGHSHVYWYRQLPEEGLKFMVYLQKENIIDESGMPKERFSAEFPKEGPSILRIQQVVRGDSAAYFCASSPLSGFSKNNEQFFGPGTRLTVL.

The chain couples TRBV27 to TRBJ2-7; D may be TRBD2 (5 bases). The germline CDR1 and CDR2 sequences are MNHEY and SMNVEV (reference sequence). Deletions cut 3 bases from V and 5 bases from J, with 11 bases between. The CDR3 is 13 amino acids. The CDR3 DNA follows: TGTGCCAGCAGTTTCTCCGAGGGCCACGAGCAGTACTTC. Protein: CASSFSEGHEQYF.

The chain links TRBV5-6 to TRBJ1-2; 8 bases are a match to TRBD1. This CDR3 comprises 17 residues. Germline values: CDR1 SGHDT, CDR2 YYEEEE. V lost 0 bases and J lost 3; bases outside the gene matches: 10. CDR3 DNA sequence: TGTGCCAGCAGCTTGGAGGGAGGACAGGGTAGAGACTATGGCTACACCTTC. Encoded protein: CASSLEGGQGRDYGYTF.

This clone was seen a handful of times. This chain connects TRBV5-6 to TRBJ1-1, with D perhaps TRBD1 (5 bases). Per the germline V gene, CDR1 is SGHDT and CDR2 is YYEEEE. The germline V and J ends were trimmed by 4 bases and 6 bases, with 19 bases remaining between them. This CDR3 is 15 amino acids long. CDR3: CASSAGPRESAEAFF. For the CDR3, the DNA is TGTGCCAGCAGCGCGGGACCCCGCGAGTCGGCTGAAGCTTTCTTT.

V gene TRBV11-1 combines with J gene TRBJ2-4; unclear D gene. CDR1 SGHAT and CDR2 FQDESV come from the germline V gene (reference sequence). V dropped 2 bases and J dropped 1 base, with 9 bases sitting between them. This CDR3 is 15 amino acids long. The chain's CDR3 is CASSLLAEAKNIQYF. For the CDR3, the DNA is TGTGCCAGCAGCTTATTGGCGGAGGCCAAAAACATTCAGTACTTC.

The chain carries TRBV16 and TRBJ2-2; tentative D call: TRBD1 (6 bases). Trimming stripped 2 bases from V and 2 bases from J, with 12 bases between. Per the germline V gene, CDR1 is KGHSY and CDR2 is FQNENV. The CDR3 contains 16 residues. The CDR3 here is CASSQQGGQNTGELFF. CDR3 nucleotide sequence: TGTGCCAGCAGCCAACAAGGGGGACAAAACACCGGGGAGCTGTTTTTT.

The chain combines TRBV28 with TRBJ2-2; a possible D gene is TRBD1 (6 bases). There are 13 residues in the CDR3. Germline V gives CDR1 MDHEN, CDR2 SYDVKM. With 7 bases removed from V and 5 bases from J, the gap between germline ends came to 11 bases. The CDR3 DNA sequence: TGTGCCAGCAACCTACAGGGTACCGGGGAGCTGTTTTTT. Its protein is CASNLQGTGELFF.